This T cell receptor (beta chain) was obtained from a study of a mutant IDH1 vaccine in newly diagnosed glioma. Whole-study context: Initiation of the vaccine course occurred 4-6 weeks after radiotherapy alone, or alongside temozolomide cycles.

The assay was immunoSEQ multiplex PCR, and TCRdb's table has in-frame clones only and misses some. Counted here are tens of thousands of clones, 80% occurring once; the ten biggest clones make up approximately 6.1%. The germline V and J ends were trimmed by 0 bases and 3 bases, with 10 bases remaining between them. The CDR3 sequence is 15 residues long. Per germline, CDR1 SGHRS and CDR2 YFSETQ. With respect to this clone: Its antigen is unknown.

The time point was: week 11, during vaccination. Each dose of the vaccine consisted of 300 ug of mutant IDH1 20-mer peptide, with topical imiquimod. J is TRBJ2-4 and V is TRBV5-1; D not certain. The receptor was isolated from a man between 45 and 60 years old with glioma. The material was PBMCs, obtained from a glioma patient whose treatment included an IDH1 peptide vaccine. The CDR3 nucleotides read TGCGCCAGCAGCTTGGCCGGGTGGGACAAAAACATTCAGTACTTC. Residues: CASSLAGWDKNIQYF.